The 6 T cell receptor beta chains below come from one sample, sequenced in a study of blood T cell repertoires in COVID-19. Produced via immunoSEQ multiplex PCR; TCRdb's table is partial and in-frame only. This sample has about 90,000 clones, with over 75% found just once. The sample comprised peripheral blood. The receptors shown here come from a human donor in a cohort sampled during active COVID-19.

V and J are TRBV18 and TRBJ2-3; no firm D call. The V and J ends lost 1 base and 2 bases respectively, with 7 bases between them. This CDR3 comprises 14 residues. Germline V gene lookup returns CDR1 KGHSH and CDR2 LQKENI. The CDR3 loop reads CASSPRWLTDTQYF. In nucleotides, the CDR3 is TGTGCCAGCTCACCACGTTGGCTCACAGATACGCAGTATTTT.

The chain uses TRBV7-3 and TRBJ2-3; 8 bases map to TRBD1. The CDR3 is made up of 15 amino acids. The V gene's germline CDR1 is SGHTA and CDR2 FQGTGA. V lost 3 bases, J lost 0 bases, and 2 bases stayed unmatched. The CDR3 loop is CASSFQGASTDTQYF. CDR3 nucleotide sequence: TGTGCCAGCAGCTTTCAGGGGGCTAGCACAGATACGCAGTATTTT. Complete variable domain (other parts from reference TRBV7-3 and TRBJ2-3): GAGVSQTPSNKVTEKGKYVELRCDPISGHTALYWYRQSLGQGPEFLIYFQGTGAADDSGLPNDRFFAVRPEGSVSTLKIQRTERGDSAVYLCASSFQGASTDTQYFGPGTRLTVL.

This clone occurred a few times. V gene TRBV7-3 combines with J gene TRBJ1-2; tentatively, D is TRBD1 (6 bases). This CDR3 is 13 amino acids long. Trimming took off 5 bases at V and 5 bases at J, with 12 bases between the two ends. CDR1 and CDR2 (germline): SGHTA, FQGTGA. Here the CDR3 reads CASSPTQGYGYTF. CDR3 nucleotide sequence: TGTGCCAGCAGCCCCACACAGGGATATGGCTACACCTTC.

The chain joins TRBV30 to TRBJ2-1; 11 positions match TRBD2. The CDR3 consists of 16 residues. The trim removed 3 bases at V and 1 base at J, leaving 5 bases unmatched. Looked up from germline, CDR1 is GTSNPN and CDR2 is SVGIG (reference sequence). The CDR3 DNA follows: TGTGCCTGGAGCGCTACTAGCGGGGGATCCTACAATGAGCAGTTCTTC. Encoded protein: CAWSATSGGSYNEQFF.

CDR3 amino acids: CASSDPVPTEAFF. CDR3 bases: TGTGCCAGCAGTGATCCAGTCCCGACTGAAGCTTTCTTT. The rearrangement joins TRBV25-1 to TRBJ1-1; D remains unclear. V was cut by 3 bases and J by 5 bases, with 10 bases left in between. Germline V gene sequence: CDR1 MGHDK, CDR2 SYGVNS. CDR3 length: 13 amino acids.

The J gene is TRBJ1-4, the V gene TRBV4-1, with 9 bases aligning to TRBD1. CDR1 and CDR2 (germline): MGHRA, YSYEKL. V shed 6 bases, J shed 8 bases, and the junction held 10 bases outside the gene matches. The CDR3 extends over 15 amino acids. CDR3 in amino acids: CASSPGTGRSEKLFF. The CDR3 DNA sequence: TGCGCCAGCAGTCCCGGGACAGGGAGGTCAGAAAAACTGTTTTTT.